This TCR beta chain was profiled in a study of cytomegalovirus exposure and HLA in healthy donors. Points from the study as a whole: It is likely that the observed cluster of highly shared sequence variants was a sequencing artifact. A list of approximately 160 TCR beta chains associated with cytomegalovirus was given.

Germline V gene sequence: CDR1 LNHDA, CDR2 SQIVND (reference sequence). CDR3 length: 13 amino acids. Of note for this clone: Its target is unknown. One end of the junction does not line up with germline, which may come from a read error.

The PCR employed 60 Vbeta primers together with 13 Jbeta primers. Generated by immunoSEQ multiplex PCR, the TCRdb table keeps only in-frame clones and is missing some. The sample records around 150,000 clones, more than 60% being singletons. The chain uses TRBV19 and TRBJ1-5; D uncertain. The sequencing sample was made of PBMCs. This receptor was obtained from a man under 40 in good health and CMV-seropositive. For the CDR3, the DNA is TGTGCCAGTAGTTTAGACCCGAATCAGCCCCAGCATTTT. Its protein product is CASSLDPNQPQHF.